These T cell receptor beta chains were read from a single sample in a study of T cell repertoires in cytomegalovirus infection. These TCRs' antigens remain unknown. TCRdb used MiXCR to reprocess the reads, holding one entry per CDR3 protein. Of some 940,000 distinct CDR3 sequences listed, 31% are singletons. This specimen was cultured CD8+ T cells from PBMCs, taken from culture after CMV antigen stimulation. The receptors here all came from a human donor in good health (CMV status not recorded). Some clones in this sample may be carry-over from other donors' samples. CDR3s include the opening cysteine and the closing phenylalanine or tryptophan. D genes are given only for firm matches. Rows give clone size only sometimes, using once, few, many, or a class for an expanded clone.

d_call j_call v_call clone_size cdr3_aa cdr3_nt
TRBD1 TRBJ2-7 TRBV27 . CASSIAGTGVSYEQYF TGTGCCAGCAGTATCGCCGGGACAGGGGTCTCCTACGAGCAGTACTTC
TRBD1 TRBJ1-2 TRBV6-1 few CASRPGVGGADYGYTF TGTGCCAGCAGACCCGGAGTAGGGGGCGCCGACTATGGCTACACCTTC
. TRBJ1-1 TRBV15 few CATSRVGHEAFF TGTGCCACCAGCAGAGTTGGACATGAAGCTTTCTTT
. TRBJ2-1 TRBV5-6 . CASSLELSSEQFF TGTGCCAGCAGCTTGGAACTATCAAGTGAGCAGTTCTTC
TRBD1 TRBJ2-2 TRBV28 few CASNQRGRPGELFF TGTGCCAGCAATCAAAGGGGGCGCCCCGGGGAGCTGTTTTTT
. TRBJ1-5 TRBV12-3/TRBV12-4 . CASSFILAREPSNQPQHF TGTGCCAGCAGTTTTATATTAGCGAGGGAGCCTAGCAATCAGCCCCAGCATTTT
TRBD1 TRBJ2-6 TRBV2 . CASRGPGTGAVGANVLTF TGTGCCAGCAGAGGCCCCGGGACAGGGGCGGTTGGGGCCAACGTCCTGACTTTC
TRBD2 TRBJ2-2 TRBV6-1 . CASSDTSGGASAGELFF TGTGCCAGCAGTGACACTAGCGGGGGGGCCTCCGCCGGGGAGCTGTTTTTT
. TRBJ2-7 TRBV5-4 . CASSYPTDGEQYF TGTGCCAGCAGCTACCCGACGGACGGCGAGCAGTACTTC
TRBD1 TRBJ1-1 TRBV15 . CATSRDRAPNTEAFF TGTGCCACCAGCAGGGACAGGGCCCCGAACACTGAAGCTTTCTTT
. TRBJ2-4 TRBV27 . CASSLWANGNIQYF TGTGCCAGCAGTTTATGGGCTAACGGGAACATTCAGTACTTC
. TRBJ2-1 TRBV4-1 many CASSQDDGNNEQFF TGCGCCAGCAGCCAAGATGACGGAAACAATGAGCAGTTCTTC
TRBD2 TRBJ2-3 TRBV7-2 many CASSLTLAAQDTQYF TGTGCCAGCAGCTTAACGCTAGCGGCGCAGGATACGCAGTATTTT
. TRBJ1-1 TRBV6-5 few CASSYSSEGDTEAFF TGTGCCAGCAGTTACTCTAGTGAAGGGGACACTGAAGCTTTCTTT
TRBD1 TRBJ2-2 TRBV4-1 few CASSPGQGRTGELFF TGCGCCAGCAGTCCCGGACAGGGTCGAACCGGGGAGCTGTTTTTT
. TRBJ2-7 TRBV12-3/TRBV12-4 few CASSSASIAFYEQYF TGTGCCAGCAGTTCCGCTAGCATCGCCTTCTACGAGCAGTACTTC
. TRBJ2-5 TRBV19 . CASKEGGAQETQYF TGTGCCAGTAAAGAAGGGGGAGCACAAGAGACCCAGTACTTC
TRBD2 TRBJ2-1 TRBV7-9 many CASSRSGGAYNEQFF TGTGCCAGCAGCCGTAGCGGGGGGGCCTACAATGAGCAGTTCTTC
TRBD1 TRBJ2-1 TRBV5-1 few CASSLGQGARNEQFF TGCGCCAGCAGCCTAGGACAGGGGGCGCGCAATGAGCAGTTCTTC
. TRBJ1-5 TRBV4-1 . CASSPRQLNQPQHF TGCGCCAGCAGCCCTAGACAGCTCAATCAGCCCCAGCATTTT
TRBD1 TRBJ2-7 TRBV6-6 . CASSFRLSGTGDSYEQYF TGTGCCAGCAGTTTCCGCCTCTCCGGGACAGGTGACTCCTACGAGCAGTACTTC
. TRBJ2-2 TRBV4-2 . CASSQNVGQANTGELFF TGTGCCAGCAGCCAAAACGTAGGACAAGCGAACACCGGGGAGCTGTTTTTT
TRBD1 TRBJ2-7 TRBV20-1 . CSARDVGGGYEQYF TGCAGTGCTAGAGATGTAGGGGGCGGGTACGAGCAGTACTTC
. TRBJ2-3 TRBV5-4 few CASSSPGDTLADTQYF TGTGCCAGCAGCTCGCCCGGGGATACGTTAGCAGATACGCAGTATTTT
. TRBJ2-7 TRBV20-1 few CSARGRKTYEQYF TGCAGTGCTAGAGGCAGAAAAACCTACGAGCAGTACTTC
. TRBJ1-6 TRBV4-1 . CASSDPDVRDLDHNSPLHF TGCGCCAGCAGCGACCCCGACGTAAGGGACTTGGACCATAATTCACCCCTCCACTTT
TRBD1 TRBJ2-1 TRBV4-1 . CASSQDPRQGLSGGNEQFF TGCGCCAGCAGCCAAGATCCGAGACAGGGGCTTTCTGGTGGCAATGAGCAGTTCTTC
. TRBJ1-5 TRBV6-1 . CASSELWRDDQPQHF TGTGCCAGCAGCGAGCTTTGGCGTGACGATCAGCCCCAGCATTTT
. TRBJ1-2 TRBV7-9 . CASSSTFYGYTF TGTGCCAGCAGCTCGACCTTCTATGGCTACACCTTC
TRBD1 TRBJ2-2 TRBV12-3/TRBV12-4 . CASRTGVFGELFF TGTGCCAGCAGAACAGGGGTTTTCGGGGAGCTGTTTTTT
TRBD1 TRBJ1-4 TRBV28 many CASSSRQGRYEKLFF TGTGCCAGCAGTTCGCGACAGGGGCGATATGAAAAACTGTTTTTT
TRBD2 TRBJ2-1 TRBV6-2/TRBV6-3 many CASNLAGNYNEQFF TGTGCCAGCAATTTAGCGGGGAACTACAATGAGCAGTTCTTC
. TRBJ1-1 TRBV29-1 . CSVRTENTEAFF TGCAGCGTCAGGACAGAGAACACTGAAGCTTTCTTT
. TRBJ1-6 TRBV19 . CASSPGISPLHF TGTGCCAGTAGTCCAGGGATTTCACCCCTCCACTTT
. TRBJ2-7 TRBV19 . CASSMGRGAYEQYF TGTGCCAGTAGTATGGGCAGGGGGGCCTACGAGCAGTACTTC
. TRBJ1-6 TRBV7-2 many CASSSLEGWNSPLHF TGTGCCAGCAGCTCCCTCGAGGGGTGGAATTCACCCCTCCACTTT
. TRBJ2-1 TRBV27 few CASSPTSTLYNEQFF TGTGCCAGCAGTCCGACTAGTACCCTATACAATGAGCAGTTCTTC
. TRBJ2-7 TRBV12-3/TRBV12-4 many CASSLGQGWDEQYF TGTGCCAGCAGTTTAGGGCAGGGGTGGGACGAGCAGTACTTC
. TRBJ1-1 TRBV7-6 . CASSRRETEAFF TGTGCCAGCAGCCGCAGAGAGACAGAAGCTTTCTTT
. TRBJ1-2 TRBV7-9 few CASSLGGPAVGYTF TGTGCCAGCAGCTTAGGAGGGCCCGCGGTTGGCTACACCTTC
. TRBJ1-2 TRBV27 . CASSLSPVPKNYGYTF TGTGCCAGCAGTTTAAGCCCCGTTCCCAAGAACTATGGCTACACCTTC
. TRBJ1-4 TRBV7-3 . CASSRQTDLNEKLFF TGTGCCAGCAGCCGACAGACGGACCTTAATGAAAAACTGTTTTTT
. TRBJ2-3 TRBV12-5 few CASGLGPDHPDTQYF TGTGCTAGTGGTTTGGGACCAGACCACCCAGATACGCAGTATTTT
TRBD1 TRBJ1-5 TRBV19 few CASRTTGVSNQPQHF TGTGCCAGTAGAACGACAGGGGTTAGCAATCAGCCCCAGCATTTT
TRBD1 TRBJ1-1 TRBV6-1 . CASSHGQGLDTEAFF TGTGCCAGCAGCCACGGACAGGGATTGGACACTGAAGCTTTCTTT
. TRBJ2-7 TRBV5-5 . CASTLGSGSYEQYF TGTGCCAGCACCTTGGGGTCGGGGAGCTACGAGCAGTACTTC
. TRBJ2-7 TRBV2 . CASSEEGDPGDEQYF TGTGCCAGCAGTGAAGAGGGGGATCCGGGGGACGAGCAGTACTTC
TRBD2 TRBJ2-3 TRBV4-1 . CASSQESGGLVDTQYF TGCGCCAGCAGCCAAGAGTCGGGGGGGCTTGTAGATACGCAGTATTTT
TRBD1 TRBJ2-1 TRBV7-3 few CASSLSDRGNYNEQFF TGTGCCAGCAGCTTATCCGACAGGGGGAACTACAATGAGCAGTTCTTC
TRBD2 TRBJ2-3 TRBV20-1 once CSAWTSGVRMATDTQYF TGCAGTGCTTGGACTAGCGGGGTTAGAATGGCTACAGATACGCAGTATTTT
. TRBJ1-1 TRBV12-5 many CASGFATDRMMNTEAFF TGTGCTAGTGGTTTTGCCACGGACAGAATGATGAACACTGAAGCTTTCTTT
. TRBJ2-1 TRBV9 few CASSPTPDRKEQFF TGTGCCAGCAGCCCCACACCAGACAGGAAAGAGCAGTTCTTC
. TRBJ2-5 TRBV7-8 . CASSSAGRVDDQYF TGTGCCAGCAGCTCCGCTGGGCGGGTCGACGACCAGTACTTC
TRBD2 TRBJ2-1 TRBV19 . CASSIALIAGRPDEQFF TGTGCCAGTAGTATAGCTCTTATAGCGGGCCGCCCGGATGAGCAGTTCTTC
. TRBJ1-5 TRBV12-3/TRBV12-4 many CASSFIVEGLMNQPQHF TGTGCCAGCAGTTTTATTGTGGAGGGTCTTATGAATCAGCCCCAGCATTTT